This T cell receptor beta chain was found in a study of blood T cell repertoires in COVID-19. Study at large: The samples span acute and convalescent COVID-19 from the United States, Italy and Spain.

The germline V gene has CDR1 SGHNT and CDR2 YYREEE (reference sequence). Deletions cut 1 base from V and 5 bases from J, with 12 bases between. CDR3 length equals 14 residues. This clone was seen more than once but under ten times. Using immunoSEQ multiplex PCR, the repertoire was profiled, and TCRdb retains in-frame clones only, with some absent. This sample has 100,000 to 150,000 clones, with 70% to 80% found just once. The V and J genes are TRBV5-4 and TRBJ1-1; D gene ambiguous. The specimen was peripheral blood. The TCR sequence derives from a man aged 45-65 years with acute or convalescent COVID-19. CDR3 loop: CASSLRGFGTEAFF. CDR3 in DNA: TGTGCCAGCAGCTTGAGAGGGTTTGGTACTGAAGCTTTCTTT.